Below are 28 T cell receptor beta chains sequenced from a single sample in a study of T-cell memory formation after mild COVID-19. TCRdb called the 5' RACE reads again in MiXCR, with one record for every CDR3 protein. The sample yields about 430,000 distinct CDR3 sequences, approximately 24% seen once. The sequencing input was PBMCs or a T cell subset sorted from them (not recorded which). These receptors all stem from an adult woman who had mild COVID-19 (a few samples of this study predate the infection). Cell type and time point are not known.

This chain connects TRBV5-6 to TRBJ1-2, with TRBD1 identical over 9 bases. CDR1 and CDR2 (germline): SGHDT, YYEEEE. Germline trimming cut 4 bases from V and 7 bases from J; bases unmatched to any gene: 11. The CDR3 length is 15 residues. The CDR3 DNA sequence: TGTGCCAGCAGCCCGGGGACAGGGTTAGGGTTTGGCTACACCTTC. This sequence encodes CASSPGTGLGFGYTF.

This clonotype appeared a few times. The CDR3 sequence: CASTIISGNYEQYF. CDR3 nucleotide sequence: TGTGCCAGCACCATTATCAGCGGCAACTACGAGCAGTACTTC. V is TRBV5-6 and J is TRBJ2-7; D is perhaps TRBD2 (5 bases). The CDR3 sequence is 14 residues long. Germline V gene sequence: CDR1 SGHDT, CDR2 YYEEEE. Trimming cost V 6 bases and J 3 bases, with 16 bases left between them.

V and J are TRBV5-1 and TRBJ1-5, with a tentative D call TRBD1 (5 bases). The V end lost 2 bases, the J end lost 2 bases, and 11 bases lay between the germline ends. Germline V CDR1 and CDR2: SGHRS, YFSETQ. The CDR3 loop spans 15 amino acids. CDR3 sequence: CASSFMGEGNQPQHF. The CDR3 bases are TGCGCCAGCAGCTTCATGGGGGAGGGCAATCAGCCCCAGCATTTT.

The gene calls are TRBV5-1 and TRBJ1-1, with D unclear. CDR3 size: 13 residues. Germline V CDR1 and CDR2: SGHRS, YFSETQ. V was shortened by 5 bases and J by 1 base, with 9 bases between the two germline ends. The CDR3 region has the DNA TGCGCCAGCAGGTTTAAGGAGAACACTGAAGCTTTCTTT. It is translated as CASRFKENTEAFF.

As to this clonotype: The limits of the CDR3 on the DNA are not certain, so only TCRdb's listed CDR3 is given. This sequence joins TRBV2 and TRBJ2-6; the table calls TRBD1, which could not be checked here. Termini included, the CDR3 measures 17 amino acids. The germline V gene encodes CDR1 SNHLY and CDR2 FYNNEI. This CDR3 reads CASSTSRTPPGANVLTF.

This chain's CDR3 is CASSLFATGAYEQYF. CDR3 in DNA: TGCGCCAGCAGCCTATTCGCGACAGGGGCCTACGAGCAGTACTTC. The chain employs TRBV4-1 and TRBJ2-7; 8 nucleotides align to TRBD1. Trimming at V came to 4 bases and at J to 2 bases, leaving 7 bases not matched to a gene. The CDR3 is 15 amino acids. The germline V gene encodes CDR1 MGHRA and CDR2 YSYEKL.

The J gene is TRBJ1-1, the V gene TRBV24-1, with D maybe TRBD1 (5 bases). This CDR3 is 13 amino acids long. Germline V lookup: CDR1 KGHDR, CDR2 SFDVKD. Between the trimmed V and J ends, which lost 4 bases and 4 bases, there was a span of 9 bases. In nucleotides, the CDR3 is TGTGCCACCAGTGAGTCAGGGCCCACTGAAGCTTTCTTT. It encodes CATSESGPTEAFF.

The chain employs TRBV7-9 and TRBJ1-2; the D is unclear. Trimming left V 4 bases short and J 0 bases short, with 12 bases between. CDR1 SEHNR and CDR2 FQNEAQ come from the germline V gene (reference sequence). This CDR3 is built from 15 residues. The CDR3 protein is CASSSSGAANYGYTF. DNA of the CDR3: TGTGCCAGCAGCTCCTCAGGCGCAGCTAACTATGGCTACACCTTC.

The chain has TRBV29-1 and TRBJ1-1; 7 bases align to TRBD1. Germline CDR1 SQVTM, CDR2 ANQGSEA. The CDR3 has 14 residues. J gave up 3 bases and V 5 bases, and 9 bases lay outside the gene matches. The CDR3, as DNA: TGCAGCGTTAAGGGGGCAGGGTGGGACACTGAAGCTTTCTTT. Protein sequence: CSVKGAGWDTEAFF. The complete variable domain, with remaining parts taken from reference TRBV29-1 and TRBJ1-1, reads SAVISQKPSRDICQRGTSLTIQCQVDSQVTMMFWYRQQPGQSLTLIATANQGSEATYESGFVIDKFPISRPNLTFSTLTVSNMSPEDSSIYLCSVKGAGWDTEAFFGQGTRLTVV.

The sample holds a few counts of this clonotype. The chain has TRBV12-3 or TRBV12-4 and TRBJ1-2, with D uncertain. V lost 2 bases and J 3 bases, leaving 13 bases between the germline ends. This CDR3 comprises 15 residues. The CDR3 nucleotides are TGTGCCAGCAGTTTAAGTGTACTCGTGGACTATGGCTACACCTTC. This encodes CASSLSVLVDYGYTF.

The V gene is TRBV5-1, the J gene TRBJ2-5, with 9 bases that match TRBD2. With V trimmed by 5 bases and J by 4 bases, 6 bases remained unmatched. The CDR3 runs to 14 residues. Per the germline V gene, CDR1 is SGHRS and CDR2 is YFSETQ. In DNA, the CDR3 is TGCGCCAGCAGTCGGAGCGGGGGGACAGAGACCCAGTACTTC. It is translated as CASSRSGGTETQYF.

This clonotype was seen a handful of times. The CDR3 DNA sequence: TGCGCCAGCAGCTTGGGGGGGACAGAAGAGACCCAGTACTTC. Its translation: CASSLGGTEETQYF. J is TRBJ2-5 and V is TRBV5-1; 7 nucleotides match TRBD1. CDR3 size: 14 residues. CDR1 is SGHRS, CDR2 YFSETQ, per germline. The J segment lost 3 bases and the V segment lost 0 bases, leaving 2 bases of the junction unmatched.

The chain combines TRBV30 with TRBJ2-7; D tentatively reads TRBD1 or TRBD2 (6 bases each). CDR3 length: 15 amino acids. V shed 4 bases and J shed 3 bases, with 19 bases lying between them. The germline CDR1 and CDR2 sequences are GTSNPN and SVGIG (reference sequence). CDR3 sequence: CAWTQRFGGHYEQYF. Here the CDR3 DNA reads TGTGCCTGGACTCAAAGGTTCGGGGGCCACTACGAGCAGTACTTC. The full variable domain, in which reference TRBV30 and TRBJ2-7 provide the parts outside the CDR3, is SQTIHQWPATLVQPVGSPLSLECTVEGTSNPNLYWYRQAAGRGLQLLFYSVGIGQISSEVPQNLSASRPQDRQFILSSKKLLLSDSGFYLCAWTQRFGGHYEQYFGPGTRLTVT.

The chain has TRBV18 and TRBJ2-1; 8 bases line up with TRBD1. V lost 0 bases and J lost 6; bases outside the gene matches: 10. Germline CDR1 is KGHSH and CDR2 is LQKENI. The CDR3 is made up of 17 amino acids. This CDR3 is CASSPPGQGGWGNEQFF. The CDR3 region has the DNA TGTGCCAGCTCACCACCAGGACAGGGAGGATGGGGCAATGAGCAGTTCTTC.

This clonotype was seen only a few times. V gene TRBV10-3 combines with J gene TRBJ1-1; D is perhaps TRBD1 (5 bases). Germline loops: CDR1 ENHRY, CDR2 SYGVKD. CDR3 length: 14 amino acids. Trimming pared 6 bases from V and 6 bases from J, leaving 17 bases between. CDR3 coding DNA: TGTGCCATCAGGCCTAGAGGGACTCAAGCTGAAGCTTTCTTT. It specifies CAIRPRGTQAEAFF.

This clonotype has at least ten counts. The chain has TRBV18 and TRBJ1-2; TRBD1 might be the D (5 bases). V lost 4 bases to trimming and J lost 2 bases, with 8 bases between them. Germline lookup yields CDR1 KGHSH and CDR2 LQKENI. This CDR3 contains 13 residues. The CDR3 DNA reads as TGTGCCAGCTCACATGACAGAAACTATGGCTACACCTTC. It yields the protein CASSHDRNYGYTF.

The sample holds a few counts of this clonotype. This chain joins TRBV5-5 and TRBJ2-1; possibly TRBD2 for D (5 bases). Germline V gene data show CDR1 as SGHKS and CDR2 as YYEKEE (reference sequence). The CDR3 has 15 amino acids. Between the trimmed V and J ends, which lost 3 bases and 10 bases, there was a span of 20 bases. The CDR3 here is CASSSLSGGVAEQFF. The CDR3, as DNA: TGTGCCAGCAGCTCCCTCAGCGGAGGCGTCGCAGAGCAGTTCTTC.

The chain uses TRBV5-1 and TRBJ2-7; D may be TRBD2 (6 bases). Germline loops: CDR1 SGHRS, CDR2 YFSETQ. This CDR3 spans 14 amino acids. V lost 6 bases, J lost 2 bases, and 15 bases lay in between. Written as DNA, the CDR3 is TGCGCCAGCACCAAGGACCCGGGGGCCTACGAGCAGTACTTC. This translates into CASTKDPGAYEQYF.

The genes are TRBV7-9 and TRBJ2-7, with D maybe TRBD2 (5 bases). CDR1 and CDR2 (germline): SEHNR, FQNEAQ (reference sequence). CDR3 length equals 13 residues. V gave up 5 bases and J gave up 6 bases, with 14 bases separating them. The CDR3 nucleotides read TGTGCCAGCAGCCCCCGGACTGGTTCCGAGCAGTACTTC. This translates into CASSPRTGSEQYF.

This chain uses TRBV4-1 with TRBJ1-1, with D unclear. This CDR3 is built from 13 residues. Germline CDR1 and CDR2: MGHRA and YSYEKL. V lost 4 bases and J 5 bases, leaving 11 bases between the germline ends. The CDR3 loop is CASSLVVTTEAFF. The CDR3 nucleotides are TGCGCCAGCAGCCTAGTTGTAACAACTGAAGCTTTCTTT.

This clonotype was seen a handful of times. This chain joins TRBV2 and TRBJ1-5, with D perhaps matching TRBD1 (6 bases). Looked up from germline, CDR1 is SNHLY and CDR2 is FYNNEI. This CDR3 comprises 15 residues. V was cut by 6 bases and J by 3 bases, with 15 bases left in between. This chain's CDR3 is CASRVAGVNNQPQHF. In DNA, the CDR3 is TGTGCCAGCAGGGTTGCAGGGGTGAACAATCAGCCCCAGCATTTT.

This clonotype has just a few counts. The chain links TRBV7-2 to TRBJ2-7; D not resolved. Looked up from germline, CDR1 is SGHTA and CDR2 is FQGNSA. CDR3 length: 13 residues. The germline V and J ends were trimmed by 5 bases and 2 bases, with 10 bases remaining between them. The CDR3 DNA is TGTGCCAGCAGCCCTCGCGTTACCTACGAGCAGTACTTC. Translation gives CASSPRVTYEQYF.

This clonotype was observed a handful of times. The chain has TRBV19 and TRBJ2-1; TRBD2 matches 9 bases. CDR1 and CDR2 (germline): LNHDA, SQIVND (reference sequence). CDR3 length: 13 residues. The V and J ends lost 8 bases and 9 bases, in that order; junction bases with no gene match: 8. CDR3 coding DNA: TGTGCCAGTGAGAATAGCGGGGGCCTTGAGCAGTTCTTC. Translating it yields CASENSGGLEQFF.

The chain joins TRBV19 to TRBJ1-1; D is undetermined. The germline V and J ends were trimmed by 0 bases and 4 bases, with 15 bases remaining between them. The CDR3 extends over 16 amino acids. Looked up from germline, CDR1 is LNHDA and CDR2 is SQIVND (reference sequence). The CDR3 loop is CASSIDYRGSGTEAFF. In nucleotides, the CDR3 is TGTGCCAGTAGTATAGATTATCGAGGGTCGGGCACTGAAGCTTTCTTT.

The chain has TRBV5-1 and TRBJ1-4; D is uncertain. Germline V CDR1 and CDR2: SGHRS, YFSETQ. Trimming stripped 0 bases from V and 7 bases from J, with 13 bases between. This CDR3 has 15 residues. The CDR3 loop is CASSLGPAKGEKLFF. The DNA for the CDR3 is TGCGCCAGCAGCTTGGGGCCAGCAAAAGGTGAAAAACTGTTTTTT. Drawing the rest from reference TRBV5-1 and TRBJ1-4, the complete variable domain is KAGVTQTPRYLIKTRGQQVTLSCSPISGHRSVSWYQQTPGQGLQFLFEYFSETQRNKGNFPGRFSGRQFSNSRSEMNVSTLELGDSALYLCASSLGPAKGEKLFFGSGTQLSVL.

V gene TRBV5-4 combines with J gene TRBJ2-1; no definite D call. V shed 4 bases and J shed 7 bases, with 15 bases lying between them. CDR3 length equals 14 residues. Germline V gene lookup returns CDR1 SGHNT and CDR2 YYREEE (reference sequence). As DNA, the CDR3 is TGTGCCAGCAGCCCCCGAGCCTTGGGGAATGAGCAGTTCTTC. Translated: CASSPRALGNEQFF.

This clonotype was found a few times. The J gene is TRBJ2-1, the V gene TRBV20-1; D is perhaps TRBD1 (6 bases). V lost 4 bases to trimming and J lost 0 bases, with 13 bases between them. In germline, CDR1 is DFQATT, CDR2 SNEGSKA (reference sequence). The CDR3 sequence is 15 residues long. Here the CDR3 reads CSAMRQDISYNEQFF. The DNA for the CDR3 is TGCAGTGCTATGCGACAGGACATCTCCTACAATGAGCAGTTCTTC.

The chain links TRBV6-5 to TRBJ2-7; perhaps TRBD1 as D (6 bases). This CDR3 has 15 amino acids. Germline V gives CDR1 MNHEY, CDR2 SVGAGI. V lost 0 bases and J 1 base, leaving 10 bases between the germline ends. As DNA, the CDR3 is TGTGCCAGCAGTTACTCTCTGACAGGATCCTACGAGCAGTACTTC. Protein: CASSYSLTGSYEQYF.